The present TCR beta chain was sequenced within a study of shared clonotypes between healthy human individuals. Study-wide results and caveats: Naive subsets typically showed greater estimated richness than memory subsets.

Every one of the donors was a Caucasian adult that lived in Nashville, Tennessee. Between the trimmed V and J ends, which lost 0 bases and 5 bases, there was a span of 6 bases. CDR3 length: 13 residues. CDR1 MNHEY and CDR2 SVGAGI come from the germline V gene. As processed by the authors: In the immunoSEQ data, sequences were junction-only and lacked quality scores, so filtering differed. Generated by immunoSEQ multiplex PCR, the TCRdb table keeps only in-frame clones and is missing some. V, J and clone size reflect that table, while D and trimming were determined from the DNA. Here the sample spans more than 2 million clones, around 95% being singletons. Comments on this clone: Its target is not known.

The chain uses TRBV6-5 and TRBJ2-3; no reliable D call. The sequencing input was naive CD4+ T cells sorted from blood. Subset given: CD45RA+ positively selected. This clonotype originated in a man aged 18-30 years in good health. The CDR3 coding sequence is TGTGCCAGCAGTTACTCGGATGGAGATACGCAGTATTTT. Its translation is CASSYSDGDTQYF.